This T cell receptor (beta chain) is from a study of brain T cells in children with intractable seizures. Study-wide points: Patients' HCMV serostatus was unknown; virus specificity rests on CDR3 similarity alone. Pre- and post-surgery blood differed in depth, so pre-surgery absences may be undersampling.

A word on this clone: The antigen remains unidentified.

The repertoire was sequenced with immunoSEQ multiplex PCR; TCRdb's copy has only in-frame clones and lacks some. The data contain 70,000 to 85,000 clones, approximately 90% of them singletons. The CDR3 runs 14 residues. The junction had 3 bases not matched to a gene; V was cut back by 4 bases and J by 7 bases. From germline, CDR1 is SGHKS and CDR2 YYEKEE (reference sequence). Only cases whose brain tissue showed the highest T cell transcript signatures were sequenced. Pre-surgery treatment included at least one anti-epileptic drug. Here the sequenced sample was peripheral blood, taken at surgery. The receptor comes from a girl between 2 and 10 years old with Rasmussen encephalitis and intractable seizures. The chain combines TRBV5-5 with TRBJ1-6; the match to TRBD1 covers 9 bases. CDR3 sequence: CASSADRGNSPLHF. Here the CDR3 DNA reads TGTGCCAGCAGCGCGGACAGGGGCAATTCACCCCTCCACTTT. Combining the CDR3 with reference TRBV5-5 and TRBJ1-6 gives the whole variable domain DAGVTQSPTHLIKTRGQQVTLRCSPISGHKSVSWYQQVLGQGPQFIFQYYEKEERGRGNFPDRFSARQFPNYSSELNVNALLLGDSALYLCASSADRGNSPLHFGNGTRLTVT.